This T cell receptor (beta chain) was found in a study of tumor and adjacent non-tumor tissue in lung cancer. Study information: The cohort had 12 adenocarcinoma, 2 squamous cell and 1 small cell patients. Samples averaged roughly 4.2 million productive TCRbeta reads each. Study outcomes and limitations: Top 100 clones took a larger repertoire share in normal lung.

With respect to this clonotype: Its antigen remains unknown. The germline gene is not matched at one end of the junction; a read error may be the cause.

The template was RNA from unsorted bulk tissue. The normal lung tissue was taken more than 3 cm from the tumor edge. Three rounds of nested PCR, following a modified ARM-PCR protocol, produced the TCRbeta library. TCRdb reprocessed the multiplex PCR reads with MiXCR, giving one entry per CDR3 protein. The data show approximately 120,000 distinct CDR3 sequences, around 57% seen once. The CDR3 length is 14 residues. Germline V gives CDR1 SGHNT, CDR2 YYREEE (reference sequence). This clonotype originated in a man aged 55 to 69 with non-small cell lung cancer. The V gene is TRBV5-4, the J gene TRBJ2-2, with D tentatively TRBD1 (6 bases). Material: distant non-tumor lung tissue. The CDR3 is CTSSLGGITGELFF. CDR3 coding DNA: TGTACCAGCAGCTTAGGGGGAATCACCGGGGAGCTTTTTTTT. Variable domain in full (rest from reference TRBV5-4 and TRBJ2-2): ETGVTQSPTHLIKTRGQQVTLRCSSQSGHNTVSWYQQALGQGPQFIFQYYREEENGRGNFPPRFSGLQFPNYSSELNVNALELDDSALYLCTSSLGGITGELFFGEGSRLTVL.